Following are 11 T cell receptor beta chains from one sample sequenced in a study of regulatory T cells in long-lasting Graves disease (dated by TCRdb to about 2021). The intended sense of this specimen's time point label: persistent/refractory GD, antithyroid drugs over 5 years with positive TRAb. For both TCR sequencing and RNA sequencing, RNA was extracted from PBMCs in TRIzol. The library was made by multiplex PCR. Sequencing was carried out with an Illumina HiSeq 4000. To build TCR beta libraries, CDR3 regions were amplified by Arm-PCR using iRepertoire HTBI primers. TCRdb took the public reads, trimmed them with fastp at Q25, ran MiXCR for clone calling and kept in-frame beta chains. Merged by CDR3 protein, the rows form single entries marked with the most common genes and DNA. The sample table shows over 650,000 distinct CDR3 sequences, and 25% to 35% are seen once. Of the sample, around 42% falls within the top ten clones.

Sequencing used peripheral blood mononuclear cells (PBMCs), obtained when the disease was refractory, from a patient treated with antithyroid drugs. These TCRs come from a female donor with Graves disease.

The rearrangement joins TRBV10-3 to TRBJ1-2, with D possibly TRBD1 on 6 matching bases. The germline gives CDR1 ENHRY, CDR2 SYGVKD. The CDR3 loop spans 16 amino acids. Trimming removed 3 bases at V and 3 bases at J, with 17 bases between. This CDR3 is CAISDMRGADHYGYTF. The DNA for the CDR3 is TGTGCCATCAGTGATATGAGGGGGGCGGACCACTATGGCTACACCTTC.

This clonotype has a count of ten or more. The chain joins TRBV20-1 to TRBJ1-4; D remains unclear. The CDR3 has 13 amino acids. Germline CDR1 reads DFQATT; CDR2 reads SNEGSKA (reference sequence). V dropped 0 bases and J dropped 8 bases, with 10 bases sitting between them. CDR3 sequence reads: CSARDEGWEKLFF. CDR3 in DNA: TGCAGTGCTAGAGATGAGGGATGGGAAAAACTGTTTTTT.

This clonotype has a handful of counts. The gene calls are TRBV12-3 or TRBV12-4 and TRBJ2-2; TRBD1 matches 8 bases. The V gene end was trimmed by 6 bases and the J gene end by 7 bases; junction bases not matched to a gene: 7. The CDR3 has 14 amino acids. CDR3 in DNA: TGTGCCAGCAGCCGTCAGGGGGCTGACGGGGAGCTGTTTTTT. Encoded protein: CASSRQGADGELFF.

The rearrangement joins TRBV28 to TRBJ1-2; 10 bases agree with TRBD1. The germline V gene encodes CDR1 MDHEN and CDR2 SYDVKM. The CDR3 has 18 residues. J lost 0 bases, V lost 5 bases, and 12 bases had no gene match. The CDR3 sequence is CASSEPGQGLLANYGYTF. CDR3 coding DNA: TGTGCCAGCAGTGAACCGGGACAGGGGCTGTTAGCTAACTATGGCTACACCTTC.

The rearrangement links TRBV19 to TRBJ1-1; 7 nucleotides line up with TRBD1. CDR1 is LNHDA and CDR2 is SQIVND in the germline V gene (reference sequence). The CDR3 spans 16 residues. With V trimmed by 4 bases and J by 1 base, 9 bases remained unmatched. CDR3 loop: CASSSPAGQRNTEAFF. CDR3 nucleotide sequence: TGTGCCAGTAGTAGCCCCGCGGGACAGAGGAACACTGAAGCTTTCTTT. Combining the CDR3 with reference TRBV19 and TRBJ1-1 gives the whole variable domain DGGITQSPKYLFRKEGQNVTLSCEQNLNHDAMYWYRQDPGQGLRLIYYSQIVNDFQKGDIAEGYSVSREKKESFPLTVTSAQKNPTAFYLCASSSPAGQRNTEAFFGQGTRLTVV.

This clonotype appeared a few times. This rearrangement joins TRBV11-2 to TRBJ2-7; maybe TRBD2 (5 bases). This CDR3 spans 15 amino acids. CDR1 SGHAT and CDR2 FQNNGV come from the germline V gene. Trimming removed 4 bases at V and 4 bases at J, with 17 bases between. In nucleotides, the CDR3 is TGTGCCAGCAGCTCCCCCCGAGGGCGTTTATACGAGCAGTACTTC. Protein: CASSSPRGRLYEQYF.

This clonotype was seen many times. This chain joins TRBV6-1 and TRBJ1-2; D is perhaps TRBD1 (6 bases). The CDR3 is 13 amino acids. V lost 1 base, J lost 7 bases, and 10 bases lay in between. CDR1 and CDR2 from the germline V gene are MNHNS and SASEGT. The CDR3 bases are TGTGCCAGCAGTGAAGTGTACAGGGCTGGCTACACCTTC. Translating it yields CASSEVYRAGYTF.

This chain joins TRBV6-1 and TRBJ2-7; D is possibly TRBD2 (6 bases). The CDR3 runs 14 residues. V was pared by 4 bases and J by 4 bases, with 14 bases between. Per the germline V gene, CDR1 is MNHNS and CDR2 is SASEGT. CDR3 in amino acids: CASSGRYGGYEQYF. The CDR3 DNA reads TGTGCCAGCAGTGGGAGATACGGGGGTTACGAGCAGTACTTC.

V gene TRBV27 combines with J gene TRBJ1-2; TRBD1 matches 7 bases. The CDR3 totals 15 residues. V gave up 5 bases and J gave up 5 bases; unmatched junction bases: 11. In germline, CDR1 is MNHEY, CDR2 SMNVEV (reference sequence). CDR3 coding DNA: TGTGCCAGCAGTGCCGCCCGGGACAGACGTTATGGCTACACCTTC. Its translation is CASSAARDRRYGYTF.

J is TRBJ2-2 and V is TRBV30; D not resolved. Germline V gene lookup returns CDR1 GTSNPN and CDR2 SVGIG (reference sequence). The CDR3 covers 12 residues. Trimming removed 3 bases from V and 0 bases from J, with 2 bases in between. The CDR3 DNA follows: TGTGCCTGGAGCACGAACACCGGGGAGCTGTTTTTT. Translated: CAWSTNTGELFF.

This clonotype was seen only a few times. The CDR3 nucleotides read TGTGCCAGCAGTGAGATACGAACTACAATGACCTCGGCGAGATACGGCAATGAGCAGTTCTTC. This encodes CASSEIRTTMTSARYGNEQFF. V gene TRBV6-1 combines with J gene TRBJ2-1; D is unclear. Trimming shortened V by 3 bases and J by 6 bases, and 33 bases separated the two germline ends. CDR1 and CDR2 from the germline V gene are MNHNS and SASEGT. The CDR3 loop spans 21 amino acids.